This T cell receptor (beta chain) was captured by sequencing in a study of cytomegalovirus exposure and HLA in healthy donors. On this clone itself: Its antigen is still unknown.

The V segment lost 7 bases and the J segment 4 bases; nucleotides outside the gene matches: 12. This CDR3 is 15 amino acids long. Per germline, CDR1 MNHEY and CDR2 SVGAGI. Notes on the study in general: With later analysis, a missense DCLRE1C variant became linked to TCR beta V- and J-gene trimming. Sequencing likely produced, as an artifact, a cluster of highly shared sequence variants. Indistinguishability led to the exclusion of some V segments, TRBV6-2 and TRBV6-3 included.

The study ran its PCR with 60 Vbeta and 13 Jbeta primers. The protocol was immunoSEQ multiplex PCR, while the TCRdb copy is restricted to in-frame clones and leaves out a portion. The table lists some 150,000 clones, 65% to 85% of them singletons. The chain recombines TRBV6-5 with TRBJ1-1; 7 nucleotides align to TRBD1. The specimen sequenced was PBMCs. The clonotype originates from a man between 18 and 35 years old in good health and CMV-seronegative. The CDR3 sequence: CASKFHTGVGTEAFF. DNA of the CDR3: TGTGCCAGCAAGTTCCACACAGGGGTCGGCACTGAAGCTTTCTTT.